This TCR beta chain originates from a study of blood T cell repertoires in COVID-19. The overall study: PBMCs, B-cell-depleted T cells, or T cells were the source of the cDNA or gDNA that made up the material.

The CDR3 covers 20 residues. Germline V gene sequence: CDR1 LNHDA, CDR2 SQIVND (reference sequence). The V end was cut by 4 bases, the J end by 2 bases, with 27 bases between. In the original workflow: Estimated nucleated cell counts came from reference gene primer amplification. Clones were read by immunoSEQ multiplex PCR, and TCRdb kept only the in-frame ones, dropping some. D and trimming were read from the DNA, whereas the V and J calls and clone size are those reported in that table. The sample yields 400,000 to 550,000 clones, about 89% seen once. The material sequenced was peripheral blood. This TCR was sampled from a woman aged 25 to 45 with acute or convalescent COVID-19. V is TRBV19 and J is TRBJ2-1; D perhaps matches TRBD2 (5 bases). CDR3 sequence reads: CASSTNNPGLVTNTYNEQFF. The CDR3 coding sequence is TGTGCCAGTAGTACCAACAACCCCGGACTCGTCACTAACACCTACAATGAGCAGTTCTTC.